A single sample is the source of the 18 T cell receptor beta chains below, sequenced in a study of T cell clonality in common variable immunodeficiency. Study outcomes and limitations: Common variable immunodeficiency TCR beta sequences reportedly had fewer deletions and N-nucleotide insertions.

Their recognized antigens are unknown. Clones were read by immunoSEQ multiplex PCR, and TCRdb kept only the in-frame ones, dropping some. The sample gives about 28,000 clones, none seen only once, and the top ten clones hold under 4%. The source material was peripheral blood mononuclear cells. The receptor source for this set is a human donor with common variable immunodeficiency.

CDR3 loop: CASSYGQGEGYTF. The part of the CDR3 DNA that was read is TGTGCCAGCAGCTACGGACAGGGGGAAGGC. This chain uses TRBV5-6 with TRBJ1-2; 10 bases fit TRBD1. The sequence runs out 3 residues before the end of the CDR3; the remainder is reconstructed from the germline J gene. The CDR3 is made up of 13 amino acids. From germline, CDR1 is SGHDT and CDR2 YYEEEE.

This clone was seen many times. Sequencing ends 3 residues short of the CDR3 end; the germline J gene provides the rest. The sample contains more than one DNA sequence encoding this CDR3. The chain employs TRBV30 and TRBJ2-6, with D perhaps TRBD2 (5 bases). The CDR3 runs to 15 residues. From germline, CDR1 is GTSNPN and CDR2 SVGIG (reference sequence). With 3 bases removed from V and 1 base from J, the gap between germline ends came to 10 bases. CDR3 protein: CAWSQRGSGANVLTF. The CDR3 bases that were read are TGTGCCTGGAGCCAACGGGGTTCTGGGGCCAACGTC.

Many counts were recorded for this clone. Read sequence stops 3 residues before the CDR3 end, and the germline J gene provides the missing end. V is TRBV5-5 and J is TRBJ1-4, with D possibly being TRBD1 (5 bases). This CDR3 has 14 residues. Trimming removed 3 bases at V and 8 bases at J, with 14 bases between. CDR1 and CDR2 (germline): SGHKS, YYEKEE (reference sequence). CDR3 DNA, as far as it was read: TGTGCCAGCAGCTACCGCAGGGTAAGGGAAAAA. As protein: CASSYRRVREK. The CDR3 in full is CASSYRRVREKLFF.

The sample holds many counts of this clone. Read sequence stops 3 residues before the CDR3 end, and the germline J gene provides the missing end. J is TRBJ2-7 and V is TRBV7-2, with D unresolved. Germline CDR1 is SGHTA and CDR2 is FQGNSA. V dropped 1 base and J dropped 2 bases, with 3 bases sitting between them. The CDR3 sequence is 12 residues long. CDR3 in amino acids: CASSLDTYEQYF. CDR3 DNA, as far as it was read: TGTGCCAGCAGCTTAGACACCTACGAG.

This clone was detected ten times or more. Read coverage stops 3 residues before the CDR3 terminus; the germline J gene supplies the remainder. The chain joins TRBV29-1 to TRBJ1-1; 9 bases line up with TRBD1. The CDR3 length is 14 residues. Looked up from germline, CDR1 is SQVTM and CDR2 is ANQGSEA. The ends lost 2 bases at V and 5 bases at J; junction bases unmatched: 6. CDR3 DNA, as far as it was read: TGCAGCGTTGAAACTAACAGGGGGCAAACTGAA. Translation: CSVETNRGQTE. The CDR3 in full is CSVETNRGQTEAFF.

To note about this clone: The read ends 3 residues early relative to the CDR3; the germline J gene fills the gap. The J gene is TRBJ2-7, the V gene TRBV18; the D gene is possibly TRBD2 (6 bases). The V end was cut by 3 bases, the J end by 1 base, with 7 bases between. Germline V gene data show CDR1 as KGHSH and CDR2 as LQKENI. There are 13 residues in the CDR3. CDR3 amino acids: CASSPEGSYEQYF. Incomplete CDR3 DNA: TGTGCCAGCTCACCGGAGGGTTCCTACGAG.

Note on this clone: The CDR3 extends 3 residues past the end of the read, so its final part is completed from the germline J gene. The same CDR3 also results from other DNA sequences found in this sample. The chain links TRBV19 to TRBJ2-1, with D hard to call. Germline assignment: CDR1 LNHDA and CDR2 SQIVND (reference sequence). Trimming left V 1 base short and J 5 bases short, with 6 bases between. There are 13 residues in the CDR3. The sequenced part of the CDR3 DNA is TGTGCCAGTAGTATAGGTGGCAACAATGAG. Residues: CASSIGGNNE. The entire CDR3 protein reads CASSIGGNNEQFF.

This clone was seen more than once but under ten times. The read terminates 3 residues ahead of where the CDR3 ends, so the germline J gene completes it. The chain links TRBV18 to TRBJ1-2; D is uncertain. Trimming cost V 3 bases and J 0 bases, with 5 bases left between them. Germline assignment: CDR1 KGHSH and CDR2 LQKENI. CDR3 size: 13 residues. CDR3 loop: CASSPYSNYGYTF. CDR3 DNA (partial): TGTGCCAGCTCACCTTACTCTAACTATGGC.

This clone has ten or more counts. The junction differs from germline at one of its ends, possibly a read error. The CDR3 end falls 3 residues outside the read, so it is completed with the germline J gene. V usage is TRBV4-2 and J usage is TRBJ2-7; 7 bases map to TRBD1. This CDR3 contains 14 residues. From germline, CDR1 is LGHNA and CDR2 YNFKEQ. This chain's CDR3 is CASSLQGTGYEQYF. CDR3 DNA, as far as it was read: TGCGCCAGCAGCCTACAGGGGACGGGCTACGAG.

CDR3 DNA (partial): TGTGCCTGGGGTACTTTATACGAG. It is translated as CAWGTLYE. The full CDR3 is CAWGTLYEQYF. The gene calls are TRBV30 and TRBJ2-7; D call uncertain. From the germline J gene comes the end of the CDR3, since the read stops 3 residues before it. The CDR3 runs to 11 residues. Germline V CDR1 and CDR2: GTSNPN, SVGIG (reference sequence). The V gene lost 5 bases and the J gene lost 4 bases, with 9 bases spanning the gap.

This clone was counted a few times. The CDR3 is cut off 3 residues early in the read; its end comes from the germline J gene. The chain recombines TRBV7-6 with TRBJ2-3; D gene unclear. The length of the CDR3 is 16 residues. Between the trimmed V and J ends, which lost 3 bases and 2 bases, there was a span of 15 bases. Germline CDR1 reads SGHVS; CDR2 reads FNYEAQ. The DNA read from the CDR3 is TGTGCCAGCAGCTTCGGGTCCCCTTCCTCCACAGATACG. This encodes CASSFGSPSSTDT. The full CDR3 protein is CASSFGSPSSTDTQYF. The full variable domain, with the rest looked up from reference TRBV7-6 and TRBJ2-3, is GAGVSQSPRYKVTKRGQDVALRCDPISGHVSLYWYRQALGQGPEFLTYFNYEAQQDKSGLPNDRFSAERPEGSISTLTIQRTEQRDSAMYRCASSFGSPSSTDTQYFGPGTRLTVL.

Ten or more counts support this clone. The CDR3 end is not reached by the read, which stops 3 residues before it; the germline J gene fills it in. The chain recombines TRBV5-4 with TRBJ2-1; D possibly corresponds to TRBD1 (6 bases). Per the germline V gene, CDR1 is SGHNT and CDR2 is YYREEE (reference sequence). The ends were cut back, 5 bases at V and 4 bases at J, with 10 bases in the middle. This CDR3 is 13 amino acids long. CDR3 region: CASRSDRYNEQFF. The covered CDR3 bases are TGTGCCAGCAGATCCGACAGGTACAATGAG.

In the case of this clone: Its ends do not fully match the called genes, so a read error is possible. Partial CDR3 DNA: TGTGCTAGCAGCTTAGAGTCTGGACAGGGGTACAATGAG. Encoded protein: CASSLESGQGYNE. The whole CDR3 sequence reads CASSLESGQGYNEQFF. The J gene is TRBJ2-1, the V gene TRBV7-7; 9 nucleotides agree with TRBD1. Coverage ceases 3 residues before the CDR3 finishes, and the germline J gene fills in the end. The CDR3 has 16 residues. Looked up from germline, CDR1 is SSHAT and CDR2 is FNYEAQ (reference sequence).

On this clone: The sequence runs out 3 residues before the end of the CDR3; the remainder is reconstructed from the germline J gene. The chain uses TRBV7-6 and TRBJ1-3; D is perhaps TRBD1 (5 bases). CDR3 size: 18 residues. The V and J ends lost 4 bases and 2 bases respectively, with 21 bases between them. The germline CDR1 and CDR2 sequences are SGHVS and FNYEAQ. Partial CDR3 DNA: TGTGCCAGCAGCTCCAAGGGGCAGGATGCGAGGACTGGAAACACC. Residues: CASSSKGQDARTGNT. The full CDR3 protein is CASSSKGQDARTGNTIYF.

The sample holds many counts of this clone. The read comes to an end 3 residues before the CDR3 does, leaving the germline J gene to fill in the end. This chain connects TRBV2 to TRBJ1-1, with D uncertain. The V gene lost 5 bases and the J gene lost 1 base, with 8 bases spanning the gap. Per the germline V gene, CDR1 is SNHLY and CDR2 is FYNNEI. This CDR3 has 13 residues. The sequenced part of the CDR3 DNA is TGTGCCAGCAGTTCTCAGGCGAACACTGAA. Translated, it gives CASSSQANTE. The CDR3 as a whole reads CASSSQANTEAFF. The full variable domain, in which reference TRBV2 and TRBJ1-1 provide the parts outside the CDR3, is EPEVTQTPSHQVTQMGQEVILRCVPISNHLYFYWYRQILGQKVEFLVSFYNNEISEKSEIFDDQFSVERPDGSNFTLKIRSTKLEDSAMYFCASSSQANTEAFFGQGTRLTVV.

This clone has a count of ten or more. The read terminates 3 residues ahead of where the CDR3 ends, so the germline J gene completes it. The chain couples TRBV20-1 to TRBJ1-2; TRBD1 matches 9 bases. Looked up from germline, CDR1 is DFQATT and CDR2 is SNEGSKA (reference sequence). V lost 5 bases and J lost 2; bases outside the gene matches: 3. The CDR3 runs to 13 residues. The CDR3 bases that were read are TGCAGTGCTTCCGGGACAGGGAACTATGGC. As protein: CSASGTGNYG. The complete CDR3 reads CSASGTGNYGYTF.

This clone was counted many times. The read terminates 3 residues ahead of where the CDR3 ends, so the germline J gene completes it. The genes are TRBV20-1 and TRBJ2-5, with 9 bases lining up with TRBD1. V lost 5 bases, J lost 3 bases, and 7 bases stayed unmatched. The CDR3 length is 14 residues. CDR1 and CDR2 from the germline V gene are DFQATT and SNEGSKA (reference sequence). CDR3 loop: CSADRDRVKETQYF. CDR3 DNA, as far as it was read: TGCAGTGCTGACCGGGACAGGGTCAAAGAGACC.

On this clone: The missing CDR3 end, 3 residues past where the read stops, is filled in from the germline J gene. The chain employs TRBV18 and TRBJ2-3; 12 positions agree with TRBD2. Germline CDR1 reads KGHSH; CDR2 reads LQKENI. The CDR3 has 18 amino acids. The trim removed 2 bases at V and 2 bases at J, leaving 8 bases unmatched. The CDR3 sequence is CASSPGLAGPTSTDTQYF. The sequenced CDR3 bases are TGTGCCAGCTCACCAGGACTAGCGGGGCCTACCTCCACAGATACG.